These T cell receptor beta chains were read from a single sample in a study of neurological immune-mediated disorders. TCRdb fed the 5' RACE reads into MiXCR, producing one record per CDR3 protein. This sample has approximately 53,000 distinct CDR3 sequences, with more than 8% found just once. Sequencing was performed on PBMCs. The source is a woman aged 40 to 49 in good health. CDR3s include the opening cysteine and the closing phenylalanine or tryptophan. The D gene is left open where the match is weak. The listing skips clone size in some rows; elsewhere it reads once, few, many or a size class.

>many|-|TRBJ2-5|TRBV7-2
CASTIGGGQKTQYF
TGTGCCAGCACCATAGGGGGGGGCCAAAAGACCCAGTACTTC
>many|TRBD2|TRBJ2-1|TRBV7-2
CASSPRGGSYNEQFF
TGTGCCAGCAGCCCACGGGGGGGCTCCTACAATGAGCAGTTCTTC
>many|TRBD2|TRBJ2-7|TRBV5-1
CASSLGLAGTYEQYF
TGCGCCAGCAGCCTAGGACTAGCGGGTACCTACGAGCAGTACTTC
>many|-|TRBJ2-3|TRBV9
CASSAMTKHSTDTQYF
TGTGCCAGCAGCGCGATGACTAAACACTCCACAGATACGCAGTATTTT
>many|-|TRBJ2-1|TRBV11-2
CASSADGGFEQFF
TGTGCCAGCAGCGCGGACGGAGGGTTTGAGCAGTTCTTC
>many|-|TRBJ2-1|TRBV9
CASSVANGASRGEQFF
TGTGCCAGCAGCGTAGCCAACGGGGCGAGCCGGGGTGAGCAGTTCTTC
>many|TRBD2|TRBJ2-3|TRBV20-1
CSARTSGKSTQYF
TGCAGTGCGCGAACTAGCGGGAAGAGTACGCAGTATTTT
>-|-|TRBJ2-6|TRBV6-5
CASSYSGIGANVLTF
TGTGCCAGCAGTTATTCAGGGATCGGGGCCAACGTCCTGACTTTC
>many|TRBD1|TRBJ1-2|TRBV7-7
CASSLPTGVPNYGYTF
TGTGCCAGCAGCTTACCAACAGGGGTCCCTAACTATGGCTACACCTTC
>many|-|TRBJ1-2|TRBV7-2
CASSLAPGDDGYTF
TGTGCCAGCAGCTTAGCACCAGGCGACGATGGCTACACCTTC
>many|TRBD2|TRBJ2-3|TRBV7-2
CASSLRLAGEIDTQYF
TGTGCCAGCAGCTTAAGACTAGCGGGGGAAATAGATACGCAGTATTTT
>many|-|TRBJ1-5|TRBV7-2
CASSPGVGGRNQPQHF
TGTGCCAGCAGCCCCGGGGTTGGAGGCCGCAATCAGCCCCAGCATTTT
>few|-|TRBJ1-2|TRBV6-5
CASSYSPGSGYGYTF
TGTGCCAGCAGTTACTCCCCGGGATCGGGCTATGGCTACACCTTC
>-|-|TRBJ2-7|TRBV6-1
CASSGSGVTYEQYF
TGTGCCAGCAGTGGGTCGGGGGTTACCTACGAGCAGTACTTC
>many|-|TRBJ1-2|TRBV5-1
CASSPAGAHYGYTF
TGCGCCAGCAGCCCCGCGGGGGCCCACTATGGCTACACCTTC
>many|-|TRBJ1-1|TRBV18
CASSPRLGDTEAFF
TGTGCCAGCTCACCCCGGTTGGGGGACACTGAAGCTTTCTTT
>many|-|TRBJ1-3|TRBV6-6
CASRSQGTFGF
TGTGCCAGCAGATCCCAGGGGACCTTCGGTTTT
>many|-|TRBJ1-6|TRBV20-1
CSASPGAGHSPLHF
TGCAGTGCTAGCCCGGGAGCTGGGCATTCACCCCTCCACTTT
>many|TRBD2|TRBJ2-5|TRBV5-1
CASSPGTLAGPGAQYF
TGCGCCAGCAGCCCGGGGACCCTAGCGGGGCCTGGGGCCCAGTACTTC
>many|-|TRBJ2-1|TRBV9
CASSYSDEQFF
TGTGCCAGCAGCTATAGCGATGAGCAGTTCTTC
>-|-|TRBJ2-6|TRBV7-3
CASSPSGAGVNVLTF
TGTGCCAGCAGCCCTTCGGGGGCCGGGGTCAACGTCCTGACTTTC
>many|-|TRBJ2-2|TRBV6-5
CASSYRGRGLPNTGELFF
TGTGCCAGCAGTTACAGGGGCAGGGGACTGCCGAACACCGGGGAGCTGTTTTTT
>many|-|TRBJ2-3|TRBV12-3/TRBV12-4
CASKVQQVEDTQYF
TGTGCCAGCAAAGTCCAGCAGGTTGAAGATACGCAGTATTTT
>many|-|TRBJ1-6|TRBV7-2
CASSRTPPGETYNSPLHF
TGTGCCAGCAGCCGCACCCCCCCAGGGGAAACCTATAATTCACCCCTCCACTTT
>-|TRBD1|TRBJ1-6|TRBV25-1
CASSVGQGISSNSPLHF
TGTGCCAGCAGTGTTGGACAGGGGATATCATCTAATTCACCCCTCCACTTT
>few|-|TRBJ1-1|TRBV19
CASRVRANTEAFF
TGTGCCAGCAGAGTCAGGGCGAACACTGAAGCTTTCTTT
>many|-|TRBJ1-1|TRBV24-1
CATRGGRGEAFF
TGTGCCACCAGGGGAGGGAGGGGTGAAGCTTTCTTT
>many|-|TRBJ1-2|TRBV20-1
CSARDRPNYGYTF
TGCAGTGCTAGAGACCGACCTAACTATGGCTACACCTTC
>many|-|TRBJ2-5|TRBV20-1
CSAVRGEETQYF
TGCAGTGCCGTTAGGGGCGAGGAGACCCAGTACTTC
>many|-|TRBJ2-5|TRBV29-1
CSVAGRTKGLQETQYF
TGCAGCGTCGCAGGGAGGACGAAAGGGCTACAAGAGACCCAGTACTTC
>many|-|TRBJ2-7|TRBV5-1
CASSLNTGEVHEQYF
TGCGCCAGCAGCTTGAACACGGGGGAGGTCCACGAGCAGTACTTC
>many|TRBD2|TRBJ2-1|TRBV9
CASSSSGSYNEQFF
TGTGCCAGCAGCTCTAGCGGCTCCTACAATGAGCAGTTCTTC
>many|-|TRBJ2-1|TRBV7-2
CASSYTGGGSHEQFF
TGTGCCAGCAGCTATACAGGGGGGGGAAGCCATGAGCAGTTCTTC
>many|-|TRBJ1-5|TRBV6-2/TRBV6-3
CASSQNRQRAHGNQPQHF
TGTGCCAGCAGTCAAAATCGTCAGAGGGCCCATGGCAATCAGCCCCAGCATTTT
>-|-|TRBJ2-5|TRBV30
CAWSVPGERRETKYF
TGTGCCTGGAGTGTACCGGGCGAGCGGCGAGAGACCAAGTACTTC
>many|-|TRBJ2-1|TRBV4-3
CASSQAGTHNEQFF
TGCGCCAGCAGCCAGGCAGGGACCCACAATGAGCAGTTCTTC
>many|TRBD2|TRBJ2-1|TRBV20-1
CSARLAGGDVYNEQFF
TGCAGTGCTAGACTAGCGGGGGGGGACGTATACAATGAGCAGTTCTTC
>many|-|TRBJ2-1|TRBV5-1
CASSLVGNPDEQFF
TGCGCCAGCAGCTTGGTGGGCAATCCCGATGAGCAGTTCTTC
>many|TRBD1|TRBJ1-2|TRBV11-2
CASSSLIARTGDGYTF
TGTGCCAGCAGCAGTCTGATTGCGCGGACAGGGGATGGCTACACCTTC
>-|-|TRBJ1-1|TRBV20-1
CSASPRGRNTEAFF
TGCAGTGCTAGTCCGCGGGGGCGAAACACTGAAGCTTTCTTT
>many|-|TRBJ1-5|TRBV10-2
CASSQQGNSNQPQHF
TGCGCCAGCAGTCAACAGGGTAATAGCAATCAGCCCCAGCATTTT